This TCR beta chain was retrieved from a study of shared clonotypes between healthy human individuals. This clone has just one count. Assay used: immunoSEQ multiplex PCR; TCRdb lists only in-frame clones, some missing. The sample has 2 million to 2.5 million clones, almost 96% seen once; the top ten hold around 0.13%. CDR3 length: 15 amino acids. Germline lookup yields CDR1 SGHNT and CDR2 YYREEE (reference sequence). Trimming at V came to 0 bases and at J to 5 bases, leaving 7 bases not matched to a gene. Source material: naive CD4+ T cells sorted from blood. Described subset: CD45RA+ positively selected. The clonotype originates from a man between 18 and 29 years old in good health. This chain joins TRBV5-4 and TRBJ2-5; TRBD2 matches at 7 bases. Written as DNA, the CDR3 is TGTGCCAGCAGCTTGGCCAGCGGGATTCAGGAGACCCAGTACTTC. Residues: CASSLASGIQETQYF.